The 8 T cell receptor beta chains given below trace back to one sample, sequenced in a study of PD-L1 blockade in urothelial cancer. This sample's time point: pretreatment peripheral blood. Assay used: immunoSEQ multiplex PCR; TCRdb lists only in-frame clones, some missing. The data contain around 40,000 clones, just over 90% of them singletons. Sequencing used PBMCs, obtained around atezolizumab (anti-PD-L1) treatment. The receptors originated from a woman in her sixties or seventies with urothelial cancer.

This clone was recorded a few times. The rearrangement links TRBV4-1 to TRBJ2-7; unclear D gene. The CDR3 covers 14 residues. V gave up 0 bases and J gave up 3 bases, with 9 bases separating them. Germline CDR1 reads MGHRA; CDR2 reads YSYEKL. CDR3 bases: TGCGCCAGCAGCCAAGAAGCAGGAAACTACGAGCAGTACTTC. Translation gives CASSQEAGNYEQYF.

The gene calls are TRBV6-6 and TRBJ2-7, with 11 bases that match TRBD2. V shed 5 bases, J shed 2 bases, and the junction held 5 bases outside the gene matches. From germline, CDR1 is MNHNY and CDR2 SVGAGI (reference sequence). CDR3 length: 15 amino acids. The CDR3 is CASSPGLAVTYEQYF. CDR3 DNA sequence: TGTGCCAGCAGTCCGGGACTAGCGGTGACCTACGAGCAGTACTTC.

The chain employs TRBV28 and TRBJ2-7; 14 bases are a match to TRBD2. The ends lost 11 bases at V and 3 bases at J; junction bases unmatched: 24. CDR1 is MDHEN and CDR2 is SYDVKM in the germline V gene. This CDR3 has 20 residues. The CDR3 region is CAQESKGGLAGELGGYEQYF. In DNA form, the CDR3 reads TGTGCCCAAGAGAGTAAAGGGGGACTAGCGGGAGAATTAGGCGGCTACGAGCAGTACTTC.

V gene TRBV25-1 combines with J gene TRBJ2-7; D gene unclear. Germline V gives CDR1 MGHDK, CDR2 SYGVNS. CDR3 length: 13 amino acids. V lost 1 base to trimming and J lost 4 bases, with 8 bases between them. CDR3 residues: CASSESGPYEQYF. The CDR3, as DNA: TGTGCCAGCAGTGAATCGGGTCCTTACGAGCAGTACTTC.

This chain uses TRBV7-9 with TRBJ1-4, with D perhaps matching TRBD1 (5 bases). The CDR3 totals 14 residues. The ends were cut back, 1 base at V and 4 bases at J, with 7 bases in the middle. In germline, CDR1 is SEHNR, CDR2 FQNEAQ (reference sequence). In nucleotides, the CDR3 is TGTGCCAGCAGCTTAGGACAGCATAATGAAAAACTGTTTTTT. Protein sequence: CASSLGQHNEKLFF.

The V gene is TRBV14, the J gene TRBJ2-7; a possible D gene is TRBD1 (5 bases). The V end lost 4 bases, the J end lost 3 bases, and 13 bases lay between the germline ends. The length of the CDR3 is 14 residues. The germline V gene encodes CDR1 SGHDN and CDR2 FVKESK. CDR3 protein: CASSPRTLYYEQYF. The DNA for the CDR3 is TGTGCCAGCAGCCCCCGGACACTTTACTACGAGCAGTACTTC.

V and J are TRBV19 and TRBJ2-1; 10 bases line up with TRBD1. Germline assignment: CDR1 LNHDA and CDR2 SQIVND (reference sequence). The CDR3 is made up of 16 amino acids. The trim removed 1 base at V and 5 bases at J, leaving 5 bases unmatched. CDR3 loop: CASSIGRQGANNEQFF. The CDR3 region has the DNA TGTGCCAGTAGTATAGGACGACAGGGGGCTAACAATGAGCAGTTCTTC.

The chain couples TRBV2 to TRBJ2-7; 10 nucleotides align to TRBD1. V was pared by 3 bases and J by 6 bases, with 5 bases of the junction left unmatched. The CDR3 covers 14 residues. The germline gives CDR1 SNHLY, CDR2 FYNNEI. In DNA, the CDR3 is TGTGCCAGCAGTGACGGACAGGGGGTCGGCGAGCAGTACTTC. This encodes CASSDGQGVGEQYF.